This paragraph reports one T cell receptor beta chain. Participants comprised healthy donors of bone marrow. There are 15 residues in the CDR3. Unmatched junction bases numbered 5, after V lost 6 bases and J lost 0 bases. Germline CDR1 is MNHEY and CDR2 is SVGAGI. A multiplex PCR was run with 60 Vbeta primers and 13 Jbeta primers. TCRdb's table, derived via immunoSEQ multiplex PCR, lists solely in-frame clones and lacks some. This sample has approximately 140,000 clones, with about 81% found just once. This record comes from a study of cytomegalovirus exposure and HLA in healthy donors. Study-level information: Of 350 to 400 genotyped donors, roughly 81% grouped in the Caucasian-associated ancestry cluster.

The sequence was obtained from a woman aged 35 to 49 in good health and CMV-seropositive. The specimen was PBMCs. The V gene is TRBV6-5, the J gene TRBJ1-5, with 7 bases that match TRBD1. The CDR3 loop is CASSRTGYSNQPQHF. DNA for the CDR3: TGTGCCAGCAGCCGGACAGGCTATAGCAATCAGCCCCAGCATTTT.